One sample yielded the 28 T cell receptor beta chains listed below, sequenced in a study of blood T cells in healthy people across ages. Primed by a sample-barcoded 5' primer and a J-beta primer mix, a second PCR proceeded for roughly 6 to 12 cycles. TCRdb re-analysed the 5' RACE reads in MiXCR, keeping a single row per CDR3 protein. The table shows approximately 1,000,000 distinct CDR3 sequences, with less than 50% occurring only once. The sequenced sample consisted of blood. All receptors derive from a woman aged 60-75 years in good health.

The V gene is TRBV15, the J gene TRBJ1-1; no firm D call. The germline CDR1 and CDR2 sequences are LNHNV and YYDKDF (reference sequence). V gave up 0 bases and J gave up 6 bases, with 11 bases separating them. The CDR3 runs 14 residues. The CDR3 coding sequence is TGTGCCACCAGCAGAGATCTCGGTTTCGCTGAAGCTTTCTTT. Translation: CATSRDLGFAEAFF.

The DNA of the CDR3 is TGTGCCAGCAGTCAAACGAAACCACACCAGGGAGGGAGTTACACCTTC. Its protein product is CASSQTKPHQGGSYTF. This chain uses TRBV28 with TRBJ1-2; weak D call: TRBD1 (5 bases). V was pared by 5 bases and J by 11 bases, with 27 bases between. Germline CDR1 and CDR2: MDHEN and SYDVKM. The CDR3 length is 16 residues.

The chain couples TRBV4-2 to TRBJ1-5; TRBD1 agrees at 8 bases. Germline-derived CDR1 and CDR2 are LGHNA and YNFKEQ. The CDR3 runs 16 residues. The J segment lost 6 bases and the V segment lost 0 bases, leaving 7 bases of the junction unmatched. The CDR3 reads CASSQEMGTGFQPQHF. The CDR3 DNA reads as TGTGCCAGCAGCCAAGAGATGGGGACAGGCTTTCAGCCCCAGCATTTT.

This clonotype was seen at least ten times. The gene calls are TRBV20-1 and TRBJ2-7, with 9 nucleotides matching TRBD2. The CDR3 runs to 14 residues. CDR1 and CDR2 (germline): DFQATT, SNEGSKA (reference sequence). Germline trimming cut 5 bases from V and 5 bases from J; bases unmatched to any gene: 10. This CDR3 is CSAAVAGVVNEQYF. CDR3 sequence (DNA): TGCAGTGCTGCCGTAGCGGGAGTCGTCAACGAGCAGTACTTC.

Turning to this clonotype: An end of the junction does not agree with germline; a read error may underlie this. The rearrangement uses TRBV7-9 and TRBJ1-5; the D is unclear. CDR3 size: 13 residues. Germline loops: CDR1 SEHNR, CDR2 FQNEAQ (reference sequence). CDR3 protein: CASSYRSNRPQHF. CDR3 DNA: TGTGCCAGCAGCTATCGTAGCAATCGGCCCCAGCATTTT.

At least ten counts were recorded for this clonotype. The chain has TRBV21-1 and TRBJ2-7; TRBD1, the table's D call, was not compared with the DNA. TRBV21-1 is a pseudogene. CDR3 length: 15 amino acids. CDR3 residues: CASSSGELRGYEQYF. DNA for the CDR3: TGTGCCAGCAGCAGCGGGGAGCTGAGGGGGTACGAGCAGTACTTC.

This clonotype has a handful of counts. The J gene is TRBJ1-6, the V gene TRBV2; 7 bases fit TRBD1. V lost 5 bases and J lost 0; bases outside the gene matches: 7. The germline CDR1 and CDR2 sequences are SNHLY and FYNNEI. The CDR3 runs to 17 residues. The CDR3 nucleotides read TGTGCCAGCAGTTCTAACAGGGGTAGCTCCTATAATTCACCCCTCCACTTT. Translated, it gives CASSSNRGSSYNSPLHF.

This clonotype has more than one count but fewer than ten. The CDR3 DNA reads TGTGCCACCAGTGATTCCCCGGGACAGACGGACACCGGGGAGCTGTTTTTT. Encoded protein: CATSDSPGQTDTGELFF. The V call is TRBV24-1, the J call TRBJ2-2, with 7 bases that match TRBD1. Trimming at V came to 2 bases and at J to 3 bases, leaving 8 bases not matched to a gene. Germline V CDR1 and CDR2: KGHDR, SFDVKD. The CDR3 length is 17 residues.

This clonotype was observed at least ten times. The chain uses TRBV7-9 and TRBJ2-5; 7 bases agree with TRBD1. CDR1 is SEHNR and CDR2 is FQNEAQ in the germline V gene (reference sequence). V gave up 6 bases and J gave up 3 bases; unmatched junction bases: 7. This CDR3 has 14 residues. The CDR3 region has the DNA TGTGCCAGCAGGGACGACAGGGCTAAAGAGACCCAGTACTTC. Its translation: CASRDDRAKETQYF. Supplemented by reference TRBV7-9 and TRBJ2-5, the full variable domain reads DTGVSQNPRHKITKRGQNVTFRCDPISEHNRLYWYRQTLGQGPEFLTYFQNEAQLEKSRLLSDRFSAERPKGSFSTLEIQRTEQGDSAMYLCASRDDRAKETQYFGPGTRLLVL.

This chain joins TRBV7-2 and TRBJ2-7, with D unclear. Trimming removed 1 base at V and 3 bases at J, with 10 bases between. The germline CDR1 and CDR2 sequences are SGHTA and FQGNSA. The CDR3 length is 14 residues. Here the CDR3 DNA reads TGTGCCAGCAGCTTAGTTGCGGAGAACTACGAGCAGTACTTC. The encoded protein is CASSLVAENYEQYF.

The V call is TRBV7-3, the J call TRBJ2-1; possibly TRBD2 for D (6 bases). Per the germline V gene, CDR1 is SGHTA and CDR2 is FQGTGA. V lost 0 bases and J 5 bases, leaving 14 bases between the germline ends. This CDR3 comprises 16 residues. Here the CDR3 reads CASSLTFEAGNNEQFF. The CDR3 bases are TGTGCCAGCAGCTTAACGTTTGAAGCGGGTAACAATGAGCAGTTCTTC. The whole variable domain, remainder taken from reference TRBV7-3 and TRBJ2-1, is GAGVSQTPSNKVTEKGKYVELRCDPISGHTALYWYRQSLGQGPEFLIYFQGTGAADDSGLPNDRFFAVRPEGSVSTLKIQRTERGDSAVYLCASSLTFEAGNNEQFFGPGTRLTVL.

This chain connects TRBV2 to TRBJ1-5, with D unresolved. Germline values: CDR1 SNHLY, CDR2 FYNNEI. The CDR3 consists of 13 residues. V was clipped by 4 bases and J by 3 bases, with 7 bases between them. CDR3 nucleotide sequence: TGTGCCAGCAGTGGGACCTACAATCAGCCCCAGCATTTT. The encoded protein is CASSGTYNQPQHF.

The chain is built from TRBV20-1 and TRBJ2-1, with 7 bases lining up with TRBD2. With 3 bases clipped from V and 6 bases from J, the junction kept 2 bases outside the gene matches. Germline values: CDR1 DFQATT, CDR2 SNEGSKA (reference sequence). This CDR3 contains 12 residues. The DNA of the CDR3 is TGCAGTGCTAGCGGACTAGTCAATGAGCAGTTCTTC. Residues: CSASGLVNEQFF.

This clonotype was recorded many times. This sequence joins TRBV4-1 and TRBJ1-1; 8 bases match TRBD1. This CDR3 is built from 15 residues. Per the germline V gene, CDR1 is MGHRA and CDR2 is YSYEKL. V shed 4 bases, J shed 1 base, and the junction held 5 bases outside the gene matches. CDR3 loop: CASSPSGTGNTEAFF. CDR3 bases: TGCGCCAGCAGCCCATCCGGGACAGGGAACACTGAAGCTTTCTTT.

This sequence joins TRBV10-3 and TRBJ1-2; 9 bases align to TRBD1. This CDR3 contains 15 residues. Germline CDR1 reads ENHRY; CDR2 reads SYGVKD. Unmatched junction bases numbered 8, after V lost 6 bases and J lost 3 bases. The CDR3: CAISAGTGTYYGYTF. The CDR3 bases are TGTGCCATCAGCGCCGGGACAGGGACGTACTATGGCTACACCTTC.

There are a few counts of this clonotype. The chain couples TRBV20-1 to TRBJ2-4; D not resolved. The DNA end lines up better with TRBJ2-5; the J call may be wrong. CDR1 and CDR2 from the germline V gene are DFQATT and SNEGSKA (reference sequence). The CDR3 has 12 amino acids. Here the CDR3 reads CSAKVSGETQYF. The CDR3 coding sequence is TGCAGTGCTAAGGTGTCGGGAGAGACCCAGTACTTC.

V gene TRBV29-1 combines with J gene TRBJ2-3, with TRBD2 matching 9 bases. The CDR3 runs to 16 residues. CDR1 is SQVTM and CDR2 is ANQGSEA in the germline V gene. The V segment lost 6 bases and the J segment 0 bases; nucleotides outside the gene matches: 10. The CDR3 sequence is CSVQGLAGGSTDTQYF. In nucleotides, the CDR3 is TGCAGCGTCCAAGGGTTGGCGGGAGGGAGCACAGATACGCAGTATTTT.

Note on this clonotype: One junction end disagrees with the germline gene, perhaps due to a read error. The rearrangement links TRBV5-1 to TRBJ2-7; 9 nucleotides agree with TRBD1. Germline V lookup: CDR1 SGHRS, CDR2 YFSETQ. The CDR3 is 15 amino acids. The CDR3 spells CASGVGGQGSYERYF. The CDR3 DNA is TGCGCCAGCGGGGTTGGTGGACAGGGGTCCTACGAGCGGTACTTC.

This chain links TRBV9 with TRBJ2-3; 9 bases match TRBD1. V lost 3 bases and J lost 2; bases outside the gene matches: 4. In germline, CDR1 is SGDLS, CDR2 YYNGEE. The CDR3 has 15 residues. CDR3 amino acids: CASSAGTGITDTQYF. As DNA, the CDR3 is TGTGCCAGCAGCGCAGGGACAGGGATCACAGATACGCAGTATTTT.

The gene calls are TRBV20-1 and TRBJ2-7; the D is unclear. There are 14 residues in the CDR3. The germline V and J ends were trimmed by 1 base and 0 bases, with 10 bases remaining between them. Germline V gives CDR1 DFQATT, CDR2 SNEGSKA (reference sequence). CDR3 in amino acids: CSARGDRSSYEQYF. Written as DNA, the CDR3 is TGCAGTGCTAGAGGCGATAGAAGCTCCTACGAGCAGTACTTC.

The rearrangement uses TRBV20-1 and TRBJ2-3; 7 bases agree with TRBD2. CDR1 and CDR2 from the germline V gene are DFQATT and SNEGSKA (reference sequence). V was clipped by 3 bases and J by 2 bases; unmatched bases: 5. This CDR3 has 14 residues. The CDR3 here is CSARASGYTDTQYF. CDR3 nucleotides: TGCAGTGCTAGGGCTAGCGGATACACAGATACGCAGTATTTT.

This clonotype was recorded a few times. The genes are TRBV7-9 and TRBJ2-4; D unresolved. The last part of the DNA fits TRBJ2-7 better; the J call may be wrong. This CDR3 has 14 residues. In germline, CDR1 is SEHNR, CDR2 FQNEAQ (reference sequence). CDR3 sequence (DNA): TGTGCCAGCAGCTTTCTGCTGATACCCTACGAGCAGTACTTC. It translates to CASSFLLIPYEQYF.

The chain uses TRBV6-5 and TRBJ2-2; D possibly corresponds to TRBD2 (6 bases). CDR1 MNHEY and CDR2 SVGAGI come from the germline V gene. CDR3 length: 16 amino acids. Trimming removed 0 bases at V and 0 bases at J, with 8 bases between. The CDR3 sequence: CASSYSPGANTGELFF. The CDR3 DNA follows: TGTGCCAGCAGTTACTCACCGGGGGCGAACACCGGGGAGCTGTTTTTT.

The rearrangement links TRBV20-1 to TRBJ2-7, with 10 bases that match TRBD1. CDR1 and CDR2 from the germline V gene are DFQATT and SNEGSKA (reference sequence). The junction had 9 bases not matched to a gene; V was cut back by 6 bases and J by 4 bases. This CDR3 region has 14 residues. CDR3 loop: CSASFLGQGYEQYF. The CDR3, as DNA: TGCAGTGCCTCCTTCCTGGGACAGGGGTACGAGCAGTACTTC.

Concerning this clonotype: One junction end does not reproduce the germline sequence, and a read error may be involved. The chain is built from TRBV7-6 and TRBJ2-7, with 10 bases aligning to TRBD2. This CDR3 comprises 15 residues. Germline V lookup: CDR1 SGHVS, CDR2 FNYEAQ. The CDR3 DNA follows: TGTGCTAGCAGTTATACTAGCGGGAAACCTAATGAGCAGTACTTC. This sequence encodes CASSYTSGKPNEQYF.

This clonotype has a handful of counts. The chain carries TRBV27 and TRBJ1-5; no reliable D call. Germline values: CDR1 MNHEY, CDR2 SMNVEV (reference sequence). The CDR3 totals 14 residues. V dropped 6 bases and J dropped 2 bases, with 11 bases sitting between them. Here the CDR3 reads CASRLGGGNQPQHF. CDR3 DNA sequence: TGTGCCAGCAGATTAGGCGGGGGCAATCAGCCCCAGCATTTT.

The rearrangement links TRBV11-3 to TRBJ2-5; 9 positions match TRBD1. CDR1 SGHNT and CDR2 YENEEA come from the germline V gene. The CDR3 is 14 residues long. V dropped 5 bases and J dropped 3; count of bases not matched to a gene: 4. The CDR3: CASSRGDREETQYF. The CDR3 nucleotides are TGTGCCAGCAGCCGAGGGGACAGGGAAGAGACCCAGTACTTC.

The chain employs TRBV7-2 and TRBJ1-6; the match to TRBD1 covers 10 bases. Germline V CDR1 and CDR2: SGHTA, FQGNSA. This CDR3 comprises 14 residues. Unmatched junction bases numbered 8, after V lost 8 bases and J lost 10 bases. Here the CDR3 reads CASGPWTGGSPLHF. CDR3 coding DNA: TGTGCCAGCGGTCCCTGGACAGGGGGATCACCCCTCCACTTT. Variable domain in full (rest from reference TRBV7-2 and TRBJ1-6): GAGVSQSPSNKVTEKGKDVELRCDPISGHTALYWYRQSLGQGLEFLIYFQGNSAPDKSGLPSDRFSAERTGGSVSTLTIQRTQQEDSAVYLCASGPWTGGSPLHFGNGTRLTVT.